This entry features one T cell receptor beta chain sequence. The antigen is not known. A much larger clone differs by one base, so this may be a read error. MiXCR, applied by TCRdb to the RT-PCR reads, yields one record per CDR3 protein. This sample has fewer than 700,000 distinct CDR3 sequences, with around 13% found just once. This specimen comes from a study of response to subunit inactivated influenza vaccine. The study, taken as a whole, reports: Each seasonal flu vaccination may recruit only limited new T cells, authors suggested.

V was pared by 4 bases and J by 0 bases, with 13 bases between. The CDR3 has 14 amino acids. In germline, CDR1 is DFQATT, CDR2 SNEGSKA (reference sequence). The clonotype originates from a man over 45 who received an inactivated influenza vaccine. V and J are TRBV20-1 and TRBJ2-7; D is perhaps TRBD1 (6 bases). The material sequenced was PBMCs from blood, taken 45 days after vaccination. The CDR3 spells CSANRAPSSYEQYF. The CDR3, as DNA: TGCAGTGCTAACAGGGCGCCGAGCTCCTACGAGCAGTACTTC.